Listed below are T cell receptor beta chains from one sample, sequenced in a study of Graves' ophthalmopathy and Graves' hyperthyroidism. TCRdb recomputed calls from the multiplex PCR reads with MiXCR, one row per CDR3 protein. Of 500,000 to 700,000 distinct CDR3 sequences listed, 35% to 45% were seen once; the top ten hold about 4.1%. Material: peripheral blood or thyroid tissue (not recorded which). These receptors all come from an adult man with Graves' hyperthyroidism. CDR3s include the opening cysteine and the closing phenylalanine or tryptophan. Each record gives: clone size, D gene, CDR3 length, V gene, J gene, CDR3 DNA, CDR3 protein. D genes are given only for firm matches. For some rows the clone size is stated as once, few or many, or as a class when expanded; others skip it.

clone size: many
D gene: TRBD1
CDR3 length: 13
V gene: TRBV5-1
J gene: TRBJ2-7
CDR3 DNA: TGCGCCAGCAGCCACGGACAGGGCTACGAGCAGTACTTC
CDR3 protein: CASSHGQGYEQYF

clone size: once
D gene: NA
CDR3 length: 13
V gene: TRBV5-6
J gene: TRBJ2-7
CDR3 DNA: TGTGCCAGCAGCTTGGGGGGGGTCTTTGAGCAGTACTTC
CDR3 protein: CASSLGGVFEQYF

clone size: many
D gene: NA
CDR3 length: 12
V gene: TRBV12-3/TRBV12-4
J gene: TRBJ1-6
CDR3 DNA: TGTGCCAGCAGCTTAGGGAATTCACCCCTCCACTTT
CDR3 protein: CASSLGNSPLHF

clone size: NA
D gene: TRBD1
CDR3 length: 19
V gene: TRBV12-3/TRBV12-4
J gene: TRBJ1-4
CDR3 DNA: TGTGCCAGCAGTCTAACACTCCCCGGACTACAGGGGAGTAATGAAAAACTGTTTTTT
CDR3 protein: CASSLTLPGLQGSNEKLFF

clone size: NA
D gene: NA
CDR3 length: 11
V gene: TRBV29-1
J gene: TRBJ1-4
CDR3 DNA: TGCAGCCAAAGTATGGGGGAAAAACTGTTTTTT
CDR3 protein: CSQSMGEKLFF

clone size: many
D gene: TRBD2
CDR3 length: 13
V gene: TRBV7-9
J gene: TRBJ2-7
CDR3 DNA: TGTGCCAGCAGCCTAGCGGGAGTCTACGAGCAGTACTTC
CDR3 protein: CASSLAGVYEQYF

clone size: many
D gene: NA
CDR3 length: 14
V gene: TRBV6-1
J gene: TRBJ2-5
CDR3 DNA: TGTGCCAGCAGTGAAGGGGGTACAGAAGAGACCCAGTACTTC
CDR3 protein: CASSEGGTEETQYF

clone size: many
D gene: NA
CDR3 length: 14
V gene: TRBV19
J gene: TRBJ1-6
CDR3 DNA: TGTGCCAGTAGTCTGGACAGAGAAGGAACACCCCTCCACTTT
CDR3 protein: CASSLDREGTPLHF

clone size: many
D gene: NA
CDR3 length: 13
V gene: TRBV6-1
J gene: TRBJ1-2
CDR3 DNA: TGTGCCAGTACAGGACAGTTCGACTATGGCTACACCTTC
CDR3 protein: CASTGQFDYGYTF

clone size: NA
D gene: TRBD2
CDR3 length: 15
V gene: TRBV7-9
J gene: TRBJ2-7
CDR3 DNA: TGTGCCAGCAGCCAAGAAGATAGCGGGATCTACGAGCAGTACTTC
CDR3 protein: CASSQEDSGIYEQYF

clone size: many
D gene: NA
CDR3 length: 14
V gene: TRBV7-9
J gene: TRBJ2-7
CDR3 DNA: TGTGCCAGCAGCTTGCCAGCCGGAGATTACGAGCAGTACTTC
CDR3 protein: CASSLPAGDYEQYF

clone size: few
D gene: NA
CDR3 length: 19
V gene: TRBV7-2
J gene: TRBJ1-2
CDR3 DNA: TGTGCCAGCAGCGTAGCCACCAGGGTCCTAACTATAGCTAACTATGGCTACACCTTC
CDR3 protein: CASSVATRVLTIANYGYTF

clone size: NA
D gene: NA
CDR3 length: 17
V gene: TRBV7-9
J gene: TRBJ1-2
CDR3 DNA: TGTGCCAGCAGCTTATCATACGAGGGCGGTATGTACTCTGGAAACACCTTC
CDR3 protein: CASSLSYEGGMYSGNTF

clone size: many
D gene: NA
CDR3 length: 13
V gene: TRBV9
J gene: TRBJ2-5
CDR3 DNA: TGTGCCAGCAGCGTAGGGGTAGGGGAGACCCAGTACTTC
CDR3 protein: CASSVGVGETQYF

clone size: NA
D gene: TRBD1
CDR3 length: 19
V gene: TRBV20-1
J gene: TRBJ2-6
CDR3 DNA: TGCAGTGCTAGAGGGCAGTCGGAGACAGGGGAACCTGGGGCCAACGTCCTGACTTTC
CDR3 protein: CSARGQSETGEPGANVLTF

clone size: many
D gene: NA
CDR3 length: 16
V gene: TRBV5-1
J gene: TRBJ1-2
CDR3 DNA: TGCGCCAGCAGCCGAACATCTGCTACCCCTAACTATGGCTACACCTTC
CDR3 protein: CASSRTSATPNYGYTF

clone size: NA
D gene: NA
CDR3 length: 13
V gene: TRBV12-3/TRBV12-4
J gene: TRBJ1-2
CDR3 DNA: TGTGCCAGCAGTTTCCGCCCCGGATATGGCTACACCTTC
CDR3 protein: CASSFRPGYGYTF

clone size: NA
D gene: TRBD1
CDR3 length: 15
V gene: TRBV2
J gene: TRBJ1-1
CDR3 DNA: TGTGCCAGCACAGAGAGGACAGGGCTATACACTGAAGCTTTCTTT
CDR3 protein: CASTERTGLYTEAFF

clone size: NA
D gene: TRBD2
CDR3 length: 14
V gene: TRBV6-6
J gene: TRBJ2-7
CDR3 DNA: TGTGCCAGCAGAGTTTCCGGGACTACCTACGAGCAGTACTTC
CDR3 protein: CASRVSGTTYEQYF

clone size: NA
D gene: NA
CDR3 length: 14
V gene: TRBV5-1
J gene: TRBJ2-2
CDR3 DNA: TGCGCCAGCAGCTATGAGCCGAACACCGGGGAGCTGTTTTTT
CDR3 protein: CASSYEPNTGELFF

clone size: NA
D gene: TRBD2
CDR3 length: 17
V gene: TRBV7-8
J gene: TRBJ2-1
CDR3 DNA: TGTGCCAGCAGCTTAGCGCAGGGACTAGCGGGAGCTAATGAGCAGTTCTTC
CDR3 protein: CASSLAQGLAGANEQFF

clone size: NA
D gene: TRBD2
CDR3 length: 19
V gene: TRBV5-1
J gene: TRBJ2-5
CDR3 DNA: TGCGCCAGCAGCTTGACCACCGGGACTAGCGGGAGAAAACAAGAGACCCAGTACTTC
CDR3 protein: CASSLTTGTSGRKQETQYF

clone size: NA
D gene: TRBD2
CDR3 length: 16
V gene: TRBV3-1
J gene: TRBJ2-5
CDR3 DNA: TGTGCCAGCAGCCACGTTCCAGCGGGGGGGAAAGAGACCCAGTACTTC
CDR3 protein: CASSHVPAGGKETQYF

clone size: few
D gene: NA
CDR3 length: 16
V gene: TRBV4-3
J gene: TRBJ1-1
CDR3 DNA: TGCGCCAGCAGCCCTTGGCCAAGGAGGATGAACACTGAAGCTTTCTTT
CDR3 protein: CASSPWPRRMNTEAFF

clone size: NA
D gene: NA
CDR3 length: 13
V gene: TRBV20-1
J gene: TRBJ1-2
CDR3 DNA: TGCAGTGCTAGAGGGCAAGCCAACTATGGCTACACCTTC
CDR3 protein: CSARGQANYGYTF

clone size: NA
D gene: TRBD2
CDR3 length: 14
V gene: TRBV20-1
J gene: TRBJ2-7
CDR3 DNA: TGCAGTGCTACCGGGGGGGCCCAGGGATACGACCAGTACTTC
CDR3 protein: CSATGGAQGYDQYF

clone size: NA
D gene: TRBD1
CDR3 length: 13
V gene: TRBV7-9
J gene: TRBJ1-2
CDR3 DNA: TGCGCCAGCAGGATGACAGGGGGCGATGGCTACACCTTC
CDR3 protein: CASRMTGGDGYTF

clone size: many
D gene: NA
CDR3 length: 13
V gene: TRBV10-3
J gene: TRBJ2-5
CDR3 DNA: TGTGCCACCGGGGGTAGTAGACAAGAGACCCAGTACTTC
CDR3 protein: CATGGSRQETQYF

clone size: few
D gene: TRBD1
CDR3 length: 17
V gene: TRBV7-9
J gene: TRBJ2-6
CDR3 DNA: TGTGCCAGCAGCCCCGGGACAGGGGCCTCTGGGGCCAACGTCCTGACTTTC
CDR3 protein: CASSPGTGASGANVLTF